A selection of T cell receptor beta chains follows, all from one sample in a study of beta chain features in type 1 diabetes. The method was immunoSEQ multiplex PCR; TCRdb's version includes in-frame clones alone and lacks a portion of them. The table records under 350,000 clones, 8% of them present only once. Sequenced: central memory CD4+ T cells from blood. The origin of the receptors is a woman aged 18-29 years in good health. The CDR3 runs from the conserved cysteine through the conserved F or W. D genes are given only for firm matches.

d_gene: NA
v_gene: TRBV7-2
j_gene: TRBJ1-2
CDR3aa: CASSHSSWQDYGYTF

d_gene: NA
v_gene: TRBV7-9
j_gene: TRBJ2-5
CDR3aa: CASSAGTEETQYF

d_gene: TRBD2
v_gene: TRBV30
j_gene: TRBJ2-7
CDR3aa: CAWSRSPQGLAGGTSSYEQYF

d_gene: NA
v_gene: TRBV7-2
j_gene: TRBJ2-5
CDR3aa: CASSQDGGPAMTQYF

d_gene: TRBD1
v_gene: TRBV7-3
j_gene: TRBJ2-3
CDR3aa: CASSPRQGTQYF

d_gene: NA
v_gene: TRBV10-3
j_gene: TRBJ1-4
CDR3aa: CAISESTTGRGKLFF

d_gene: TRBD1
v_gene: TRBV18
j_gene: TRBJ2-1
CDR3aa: CASSQETGWDNEQFF

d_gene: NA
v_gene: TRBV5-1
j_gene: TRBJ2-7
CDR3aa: CASSLEPNYEQYF

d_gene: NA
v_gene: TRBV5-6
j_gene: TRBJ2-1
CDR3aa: CASSRTYYNEQFF

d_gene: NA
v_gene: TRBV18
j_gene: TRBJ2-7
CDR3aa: CASSPSITTYEQYF